Listed below are T cell receptor beta chains from one sample, sequenced in a study of blood T cell repertoires in COVID-19. Using immunoSEQ multiplex PCR, the repertoire was profiled, and TCRdb retains in-frame clones only, with some absent. Of some 150,000 clones listed, over 75% are singletons. The sample consisted of peripheral blood. The receptors stem from a human donor in a cohort sampled during active COVID-19. Each CDR3 is given with its conserved first and last residue. A D gene is named only where the DNA matches it firmly. Clone size is given for some rows only: seen once, a few or many times, or a class if the clone is expanded.

CDR3 DNA	CDR3 protein	V gene	J gene	clone size	D gene
TGTGCCAGCAGCCAATCTCCGGGGTCCCGAGATACGCAGTATTTT	CASSQSPGSRDTQYF	TRBV4-2	TRBJ2-3	-	-
TGTGCCAGCAGCTTACAACTAGCGGGAAACACCGGGGAGCTGTTTTTT	CASSLQLAGNTGELFF	TRBV7-2	TRBJ2-2	-	TRBD2
TGTGCCAGCAGCTCTTTTGGTAGCGGGAAGAACACCGGGGAGCTGTTTTTT	CASSSFGSGKNTGELFF	TRBV7-8	TRBJ2-2	once	TRBD2
TGTGCCAGCAGCTTAGAAGGAGTGGGAAACACCATATATTTT	CASSLEGVGNTIYF	TRBV11-3	TRBJ1-3	once	-
TGTGCCAGTAGTATAGGAGGAGGGAAACTGTTTTTT	CASSIGGGKLFF	TRBV19	TRBJ1-4	-	-
TGTGCCAGCGCCAGCGGGGTCCCAAACAATGAGCAGTTCTTC	CASASGVPNNEQFF	TRBV2	TRBJ2-1	-	TRBD2
TGTGCCAGCAGCCACGAGAACAGGGCCTTACAGCCCCAGCATTTT	CASSHENRALQPQHF	TRBV3-1/TRBV3-2	TRBJ1-5	-	-
TGCGCCAGCAGCCAAGCGGGTAGCGGGGGGACCAACACCGGGGAGCTGTTTTTT	CASSQAGSGGTNTGELFF	TRBV4-3	TRBJ2-2	-	TRBD2
TGTGCCAGCAGCAGAGTAGGGGGCTATAACACTGAAGCTTTCTTT	CASSRVGGYNTEAFF	TRBV21-1	TRBJ1-1	-	-
TGTGCCAGCTCACCAAGATCCCCTAGCGGGAGCACCTACAATGAGCAGTTCTTC	CASSPRSPSGSTYNEQFF	TRBV18	TRBJ2-1	-	TRBD2
TGTGCCACCAGTGACCCCTCATTGGGGCCGGAAAAACTGTTTTTT	CATSDPSLGPEKLFF	TRBV24-1	TRBJ1-4	once	-
TGTGCCAGCAGTTACAGGGACAGACCCCTAGAGACCCAGTACTTC	CASSYRDRPLETQYF	TRBV6-2/TRBV6-3	TRBJ2-5	-	TRBD1
TGCGCCAGCAGCTTGCCCCCCGGACTAGCGGGATACAATGAGCAGTTCTTC	CASSLPPGLAGYNEQFF	TRBV5-1	TRBJ2-1	-	TRBD2
TGCAGCGTTCGGGGGACTAGCGGGAGCGATGAGCAGTTCTTC	CSVRGTSGSDEQFF	TRBV29-1	TRBJ2-1	-	TRBD2
TGTGCCCTGAGGATGGGAGATCAAGAGACCCAGTACTTC	CALRMGDQETQYF	TRBV10-3	TRBJ2-5	-	-
TGCAGCGCCGCGTTTGGGCGAAAAGAGACCCAGTACTTC	CSAAFGRKETQYF	TRBV29-1	TRBJ2-5	-	-
TGTGCCAGCAGCCCCGGGGGGCGCATGGCTTTCTTT	CASSPGGRMAFF	TRBV3-1/TRBV3-2	TRBJ1-1	few	-
TGCAGCGCCGGGGACACAAGTCCCTCCGAGCAGTACTTC	CSAGDTSPSEQYF	TRBV29-1	TRBJ2-7	-	-
TGTGCCAGCAGCCAAGATGACTCAGGGGGTGCCTATAATTCACCCCTCCACTTT	CASSQDDSGGAYNSPLHF	TRBV3-1/TRBV3-2	TRBJ1-6	many	TRBD1
TGTGCCAGCAGCGCCGACAGGGTTGGCTACACCTTC	CASSADRVGYTF	TRBV7-9	TRBJ1-2	-	TRBD1
TGTGCCAGCAGTACTAGGAGTACTCACGAGCAGTACTTC	CASSTRSTHEQYF	TRBV2	TRBJ2-7	-	-
TGTGCCAGCAGCCGGAGCTCCTACGAGCAGTACTTC	CASSRSSYEQYF	TRBV3-1/TRBV3-2	TRBJ2-7	-	-
TGTGCCAGCAGTTCTCGGGGACAGGGACTCATACCCAATCAGCCCCAGCATTTT	CASSSRGQGLIPNQPQHF	TRBV27	TRBJ1-5	-	TRBD1
TGTGCCAGCAGCCAAGATGCCCGAGCTAACTATGGCTACACCTTC	CASSQDARANYGYTF	TRBV3-1/TRBV3-2	TRBJ1-2	many	-
TGTGCCATCAGCCCCCTGGGGCGGGGGAGCACCGGGGAGCTGTTTTTT	CAISPLGRGSTGELFF	TRBV10-3	TRBJ2-2	-	TRBD2
TGTGCCATCAGTGAGGCAGGGGGGTCTCTTGGGTACGAGCAGTACTTC	CAISEAGGSLGYEQYF	TRBV10-3	TRBJ2-7	-	-
TGTGCCAGCAGCTTAGGCGTGCTGGGACAGTCGTTTTCCTACAATGAGCAGTTCTTC	CASSLGVLGQSFSYNEQFF	TRBV7-6	TRBJ2-1	-	TRBD1
TGTGCCACCAGTGATGCGGGCAGCACAGATACGCAGTATTTT	CATSDAGSTDTQYF	TRBV24-1	TRBJ2-3	-	-
TGTGCCAGCAGCCCAGGACAGGGATGGGGCACCGGGGAGCTGTTTTTT	CASSPGQGWGTGELFF	TRBV7-3	TRBJ2-2	-	TRBD1
TGTGCCAGTAGTACGGGACTAGCATACAATGAGCAGTTCTTC	CASSTGLAYNEQFF	TRBV19	TRBJ2-1	-	TRBD2
TGTGCCAGCAGACTATCCCAGGGGGACACTGAAGCTTTCTTT	CASRLSQGDTEAFF	TRBV5-4	TRBJ1-1	-	TRBD1
TGTGCCAGCAGTTATGGCCCCGCAGGTGAAAAACTGTTTTTT	CASSYGPAGEKLFF	TRBV27	TRBJ1-4	-	-
TGTGCCAGCAGCGGACTAGCGGGAGCCCCTGGGGCCAACGTCCTGACTTTC	CASSGLAGAPGANVLTF	TRBV7-3	TRBJ2-6	-	TRBD2
TGTGCCAGCAGCTTTTCTTTATTCTCGGTTAGCGGGGAGCTGTTTTTT	CASSFSLFSVSGELFF	TRBV5-4	TRBJ2-2	-	-
TGCGCCAGCAGCCCGACAGGTTCCACCGGGGAGCTGTTTTTT	CASSPTGSTGELFF	TRBV5-1	TRBJ2-2	few	-
TGTGCCAGCAGCCAGGGCTCCCTTACAGATACGCAGTATTTT	CASSQGSLTDTQYF	TRBV11-3	TRBJ2-3	-	-
TGTGCCATCACTGCAGGGGGTAAAAACTATGGCTACACCTTC	CAITAGGKNYGYTF	TRBV10-3	TRBJ1-2	-	TRBD1
TGTGCCAGCAGCCGACTACTGACTAACTATGGCTACACCTTC	CASSRLLTNYGYTF	TRBV7-9	TRBJ1-2	few	-
TGTGCCAGCAGTTACCCAAATAATGAGCAGTTCTTC	CASSYPNNEQFF	TRBV6-6	TRBJ2-1	-	-
TGCGCCAGCAGCTTCGGGGGGGTCACTGAAGCTTTCTTT	CASSFGGVTEAFF	TRBV5-1	TRBJ1-1	-	-
TGTGCCAGCAGCCGTCCCGGGACAGCCACTTATAAACTCTTC	CASSRPGTATYKLF	TRBV5-4	TRBJ2-1	-	TRBD1
TGTGCCAGCAGCCAACTCCAGGGGGCCGGGGAGCTGTTTTTT	CASSQLQGAGELFF	TRBV3-1/TRBV3-2	TRBJ2-2	once	TRBD1
TGCGCCAGCAGCCAAGGGGTTGGGACAGGGGCTCAGACCCAGTACTTC	CASSQGVGTGAQTQYF	TRBV4-3	TRBJ2-5	-	TRBD1
TGTGCCAGCAGCCGACTCGGAGGCAATCAGCCCCAGCATTTT	CASSRLGGNQPQHF	TRBV25-1	TRBJ1-5	-	-